Below, one TCR beta chain is given with its context. The antigen remains undetermined. This entry comes from a study of post-analysis software for immune sequencing data. Unique molecular identifiers tagged the TCR beta cDNA libraries. Roughly 500,000 cDNA molecules were obtained from about 0.98 to 11 million T cells. One entry per CDR3 protein results from TCRdb running MiXCR on the PCR reads. In the table there are around 440,000 distinct CDR3 sequences, 45% of which are singletons. Germline V gene lookup returns CDR1 SQVTM and CDR2 ANQGSEA. The CDR3 is 14 residues long. V was cut by 2 bases and J by 4 bases, with 14 bases left in between. Study-wide results and caveats: Comparison of patients with controls showed 4 to 6 TRBV segments more frequent in patients, TRBV5-6, TRBV5-1 and TRBV20-1 among them. Significantly decreased normalized Chao1 diversity was recorded for multiple sclerosis patients relative to controls.

The V gene is TRBV29-1, the J gene TRBJ1-2; D might be TRBD1 (6 bases). Sequences were obtained from blood. The clonotype originates from a girl under 18 with multiple sclerosis. The CDR3 spells CSVEPFRGAYGYTF. The DNA of the CDR3 is TGCAGCGTTGAACCGTTCAGGGGCGCCTATGGCTACACCTTC.